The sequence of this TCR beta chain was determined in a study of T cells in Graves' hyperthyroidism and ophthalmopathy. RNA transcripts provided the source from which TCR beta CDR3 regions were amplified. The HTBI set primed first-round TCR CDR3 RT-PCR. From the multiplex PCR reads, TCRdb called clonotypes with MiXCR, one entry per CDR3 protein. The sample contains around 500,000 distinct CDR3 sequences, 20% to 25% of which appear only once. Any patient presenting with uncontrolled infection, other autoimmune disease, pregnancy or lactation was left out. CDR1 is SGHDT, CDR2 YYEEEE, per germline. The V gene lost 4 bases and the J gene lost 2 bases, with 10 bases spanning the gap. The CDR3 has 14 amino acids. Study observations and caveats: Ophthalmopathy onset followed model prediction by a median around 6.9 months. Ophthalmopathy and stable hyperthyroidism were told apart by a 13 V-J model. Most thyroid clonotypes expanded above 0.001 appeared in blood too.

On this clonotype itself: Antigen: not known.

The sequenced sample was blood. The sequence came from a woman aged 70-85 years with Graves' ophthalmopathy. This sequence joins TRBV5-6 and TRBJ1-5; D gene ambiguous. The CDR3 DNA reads TGTGCCAGCAGCCTTTACTCCGGCAATCAGCCCCAGCATTTT. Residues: CASSLYSGNQPQHF.